This passage covers 2 T cell receptor beta chains from one sample sequenced in a study of cytomegalovirus exposure and HLA in healthy donors. In the PCR, 60 Vbeta and 13 Jbeta primers were used. The method was immunoSEQ multiplex PCR; TCRdb's version includes in-frame clones alone and lacks a portion of them. The sample has tens of thousands of clones, about nine tenths seen once; the top ten hold around 8%. Sequencing was carried out using PBMCs. These receptors were collected from a woman in her thirties or forties in good health and CMV-seropositive.

V and J are TRBV6-1 and TRBJ1-1, with 8 bases lining up with TRBD1. This CDR3 is 19 amino acids long. Germline V gives CDR1 MNHNS, CDR2 SASEGT. With 0 bases clipped from V and 1 base from J, the junction kept 13 bases outside the gene matches. CDR3 amino acids: CASSEALGGTGVSNTEAFF. In nucleotides, the CDR3 is TGTGCCAGCAGTGAAGCGCTTGGGGGGACAGGTGTTTCGAACACTGAAGCTTTCTTT.

The chain employs TRBV28 and TRBJ2-7, with 13 nucleotides matching TRBD2. This CDR3 has 15 amino acids. Germline CDR1 is MDHEN and CDR2 is SYDVKM. The V segment lost 6 bases and the J segment 0 bases; nucleotides outside the gene matches: 2. CDR3 amino acids: CASRLAGGGSYEQYF. The CDR3 DNA sequence: TGTGCCAGCAGACTAGCGGGAGGGGGCTCCTACGAGCAGTACTTC.